This T cell receptor (beta chain) was profiled in a study of control samples from healthy donors and cancer patients. The CDR3 is made up of 15 amino acids. CDR1 SEHNR and CDR2 FQNEAQ come from the germline V gene (reference sequence). V was cut by 5 bases and J by 1 base, with 14 bases left in between. TCRdb keeps only in-frame clones here, not all; method: immunoSEQ multiplex PCR. The sample holds some 99,000 clones, more than 85% seen once. The sequence derives from a woman between 50 and 59 years old in good health. The chain links TRBV7-9 to TRBJ2-5, with D tentatively TRBD2 (5 bases). Sequenced: blood. CDR3 sequence (DNA): TGTGCCAGCAGCCCCAAAAGGCGGGTCCAAGAGACCCAGTACTTC. It codes for CASSPKRRVQETQYF. The full variable domain, with the rest looked up from reference TRBV7-9 and TRBJ2-5, is DTGVSQNPRHKITKRGQNVTFRCDPISEHNRLYWYRQTLGQGPEFLTYFQNEAQLEKSRLLSDRFSAERPKGSFSTLEIQRTEQGDSAMYLCASSPKRRVQETQYFGPGTRLLVL.